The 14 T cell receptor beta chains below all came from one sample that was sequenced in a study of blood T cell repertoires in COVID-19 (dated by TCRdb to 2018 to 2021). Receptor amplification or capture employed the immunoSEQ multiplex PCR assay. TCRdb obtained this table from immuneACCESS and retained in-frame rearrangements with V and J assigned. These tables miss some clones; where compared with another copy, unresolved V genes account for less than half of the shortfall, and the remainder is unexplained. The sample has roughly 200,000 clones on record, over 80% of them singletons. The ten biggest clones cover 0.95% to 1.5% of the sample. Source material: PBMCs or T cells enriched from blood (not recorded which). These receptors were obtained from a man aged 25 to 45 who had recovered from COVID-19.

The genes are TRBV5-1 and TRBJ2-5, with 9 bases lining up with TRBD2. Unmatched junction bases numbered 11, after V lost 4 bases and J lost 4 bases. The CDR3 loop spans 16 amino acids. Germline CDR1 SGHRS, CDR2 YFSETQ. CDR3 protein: CASSSGTSKTRETQYF. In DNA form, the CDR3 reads TGCGCCAGCAGCAGCGGGACTAGCAAGACGAGAGAGACCCAGTACTTC.

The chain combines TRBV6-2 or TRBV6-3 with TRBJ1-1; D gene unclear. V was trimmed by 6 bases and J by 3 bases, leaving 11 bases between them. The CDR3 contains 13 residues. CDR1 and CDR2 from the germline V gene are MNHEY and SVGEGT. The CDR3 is CASSQTAYTEAFF. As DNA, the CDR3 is TGTGCCAGCAGCCAGACTGCATACACTGAAGCTTTCTTT.

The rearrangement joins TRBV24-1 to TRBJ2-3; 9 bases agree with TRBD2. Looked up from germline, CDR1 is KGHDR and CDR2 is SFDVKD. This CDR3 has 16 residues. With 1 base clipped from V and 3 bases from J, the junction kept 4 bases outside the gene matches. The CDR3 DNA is TGTGCCACCAGTGATTTTTCTAGCGGGAATACAGATACGCAGTATTTT. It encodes CATSDFSSGNTDTQYF.

CDR3 loop: CASSQGAHRTYPYEQYF. The CDR3 DNA is TGCGCCAGCAGCCAAGGAGCCCACAGGACATATCCCTACGAGCAGTACTTC. The rearrangement links TRBV4-1 to TRBJ2-7; a possible D gene is TRBD1 (5 bases). Germline values: CDR1 MGHRA, CDR2 YSYEKL. Deletions cut 1 base from V and 2 bases from J, with 18 bases between. This CDR3 is built from 17 residues.

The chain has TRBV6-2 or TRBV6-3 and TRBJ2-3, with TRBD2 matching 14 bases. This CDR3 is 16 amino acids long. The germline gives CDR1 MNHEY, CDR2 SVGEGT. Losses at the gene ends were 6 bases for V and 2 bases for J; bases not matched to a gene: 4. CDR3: CASSSGLAGDTDTQYF. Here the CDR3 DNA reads TGTGCCAGCAGCTCGGGACTAGCGGGGGACACAGATACGCAGTATTTT.

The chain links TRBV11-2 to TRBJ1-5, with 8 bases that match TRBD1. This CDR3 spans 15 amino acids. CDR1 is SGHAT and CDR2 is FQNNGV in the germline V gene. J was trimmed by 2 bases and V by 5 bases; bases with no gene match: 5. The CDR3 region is CASSAQGGGNQPQHF. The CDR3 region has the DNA TGTGCCAGCAGCGCACAGGGGGGTGGCAATCAGCCCCAGCATTTT.

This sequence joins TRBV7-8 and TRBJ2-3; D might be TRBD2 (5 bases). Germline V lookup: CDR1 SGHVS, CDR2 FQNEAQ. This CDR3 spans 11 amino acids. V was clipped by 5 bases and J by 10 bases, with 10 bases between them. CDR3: CASSPAGSQYF. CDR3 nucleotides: TGTGCCAGCAGCCCCGCGGGCTCGCAGTATTTT.

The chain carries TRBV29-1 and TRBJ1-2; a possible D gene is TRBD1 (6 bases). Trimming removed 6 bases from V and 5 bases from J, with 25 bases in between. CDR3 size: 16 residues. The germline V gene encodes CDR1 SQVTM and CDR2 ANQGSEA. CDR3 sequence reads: CSVKRRGGRQEYGYTF. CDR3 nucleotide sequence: TGCAGCGTCAAACGGAGGGGGGGGCGTCAGGAGTATGGCTACACCTTC.

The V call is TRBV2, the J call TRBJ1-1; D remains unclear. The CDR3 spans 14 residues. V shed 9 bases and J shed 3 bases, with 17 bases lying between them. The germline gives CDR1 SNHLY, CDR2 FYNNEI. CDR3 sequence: CASSPVHVDTEAFF. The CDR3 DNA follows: TGTGCCAGTTCACCGGTCCACGTTGACACTGAAGCTTTCTTT.

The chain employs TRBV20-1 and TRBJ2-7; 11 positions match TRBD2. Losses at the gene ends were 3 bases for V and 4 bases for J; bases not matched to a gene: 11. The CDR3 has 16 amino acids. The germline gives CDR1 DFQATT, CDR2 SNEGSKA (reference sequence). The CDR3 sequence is CSASYPPGTSGYEQYF. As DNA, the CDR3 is TGCAGTGCTAGTTACCCCCCCGGGACTAGCGGATACGAGCAGTACTTC.

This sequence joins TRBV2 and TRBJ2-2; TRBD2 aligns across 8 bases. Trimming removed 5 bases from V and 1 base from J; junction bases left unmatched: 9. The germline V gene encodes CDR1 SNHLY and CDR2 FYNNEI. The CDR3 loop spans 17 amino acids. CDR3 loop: CASSPTQRGRNTGELFF. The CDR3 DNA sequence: TGTGCCAGCAGTCCGACCCAGCGGGGGAGGAACACCGGGGAGCTGTTTTTT.

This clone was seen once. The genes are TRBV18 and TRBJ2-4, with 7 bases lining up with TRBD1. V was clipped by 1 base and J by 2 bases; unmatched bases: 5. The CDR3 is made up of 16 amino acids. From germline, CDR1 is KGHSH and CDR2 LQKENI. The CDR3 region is CASSPLTGTTKNIQYF. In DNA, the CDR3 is TGTGCCAGCTCACCACTGACAGGGACGACCAAAAACATTCAGTACTTC.

The CDR3 sequence is CASSGDNAGYGYTF. CDR3 coding DNA: TGCGCCAGCAGCGGGGACAATGCGGGCTATGGCTACACCTTC. The chain joins TRBV5-1 to TRBJ1-2, with D maybe TRBD1 (6 bases). Germline V CDR1 and CDR2: SGHRS, YFSETQ. Trimming removed 4 bases at V and 4 bases at J, with 14 bases between. CDR3 length: 14 amino acids.

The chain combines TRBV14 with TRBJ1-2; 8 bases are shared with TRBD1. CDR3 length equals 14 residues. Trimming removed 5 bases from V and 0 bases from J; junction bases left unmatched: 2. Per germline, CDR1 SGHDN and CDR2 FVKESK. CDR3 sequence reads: CASSAGQANYGYTF. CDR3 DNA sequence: TGTGCCAGCAGCGCGGGACAGGCTAACTATGGCTACACCTTC.